The clone carrying this TCR beta chain showed up just once. The antigen remains unidentified. The data are from a study of cytomegalovirus exposure and HLA in healthy donors. The PCR ran on 60 Vbeta and 13 Jbeta primers. The repertoire was sequenced with immunoSEQ multiplex PCR; TCRdb's copy has only in-frame clones and lacks some. The sample lists 100,000 to 120,000 clones, approximately 79% occurring once. The germline gives CDR1 SGHTA, CDR2 FQGTGA. J lost 9 bases, V lost 5 bases, and 4 bases had no gene match. The CDR3 is 12 residues long. The study, taken as a whole, reports: Sequencing depth across donors, presence/absence analyses assumed, was roughly uniform. Reportedly, a later analysis found an Asian-associated ancestry cluster had fewer N-insertions than the roughly 700-donor mean.

The origin of this receptor is a young man in good health and CMV-seropositive. The sample comprised PBMCs. This chain connects TRBV7-3 to TRBJ2-1, with 7 bases fitting TRBD2. In nucleotides, the CDR3 is TGTGCCAGCAGCCAAGGGGAGGGTGAGCAGTTCTTC. This sequence encodes CASSQGEGEQFF. The complete variable domain, with remaining parts taken from reference TRBV7-3 and TRBJ2-1, reads GAGVSQTPSNKVTEKGKYVELRCDPISGHTALYWYRQSLGQGPEFLIYFQGTGAADDSGLPNDRFFAVRPEGSVSTLKIQRTERGDSAVYLCASSQGEGEQFFGPGTRLTVL.